These 25 T cell receptor beta chains were all obtained from the same sample, sequenced in a study of Graves' ophthalmopathy and Graves' hyperthyroidism. RNA transcripts were the source from which TCR beta CDR3 regions were amplified. Second-round multiplex PCR followed a first-round RT-PCR using HTBI primers. MiXCR was run by TCRdb on the multiplex PCR reads, yielding one entry per CDR3 protein. In the table there are around 470,000 distinct CDR3 sequences, around 14% of which are singletons. The material sequenced was blood. The receptors were gathered from a woman in her twenties or thirties with Graves' ophthalmopathy.

This clonotype was recorded at least ten times. The chain has TRBV6-5 and TRBJ2-7; TRBD1 agrees at 7 bases. The CDR3 has 14 residues. Germline CDR1 and CDR2: MNHEY and SVGAGI. V shed 8 bases and J 2 bases; nucleotides not matched to a gene: 9. The CDR3 coding sequence is TGTGCCAGCCGTTTGGGGACAGTAACCTACGAGCAGTACTTC. It specifies CASRLGTVTYEQYF.

This clonotype appeared many times. This sequence joins TRBV10-3 and TRBJ2-5; D tentatively reads TRBD1 or TRBD2 (5 bases each). Trimming took 0 bases from V and 5 from J, leaving 22 bases between them. The CDR3 is made up of 18 amino acids. CDR1 and CDR2 (germline): ENHRY, SYGVKD. The CDR3 reads CAISESWRVPGRRETQYF. The CDR3 coding sequence is TGTGCCATCAGTGAGTCCTGGAGAGTCCCAGGGCGGAGGGAGACCCAGTACTTC.

This clonotype was seen a handful of times. The chain joins TRBV30 to TRBJ2-5; D may match TRBD1 or TRBD2 (5 bases each). This CDR3 spans 13 amino acids. From germline, CDR1 is GTSNPN and CDR2 SVGIG (reference sequence). With 1 base removed from V and 2 bases from J, the gap between germline ends came to 8 bases. The CDR3 DNA reads TGTGCCTGGAGTGGGGGACCTCAAGAGACCCAGTACTTC. Its protein is CAWSGGPQETQYF.

This clonotype showed up many times. This rearrangement joins TRBV20-1 to TRBJ1-5; tentative D call: TRBD1 (5 bases). CDR3 length: 14 residues. V lost 0 bases, J lost 6 bases, and 12 bases lay in between. The germline CDR1 and CDR2 sequences are DFQATT and SNEGSKA (reference sequence). This CDR3 reads CSARDISGTQPQHF. The CDR3 nucleotides are TGCAGTGCTAGAGACATTAGCGGGACTCAGCCCCAGCATTTT.

There are many counts of this clonotype. The V call is TRBV20-1, the J call TRBJ2-5; 11 bases align to TRBD2. The CDR3 contains 16 residues. The germline V gene encodes CDR1 DFQATT and CDR2 SNEGSKA (reference sequence). Trimming took 0 bases from V and 4 from J; bases not matched to a gene: 7. Written as DNA, the CDR3 is TGCAGTGCTAGAGATTCTAGCGGGAGGAGGGTAGAGACCCAGTACTTC. Its protein product is CSARDSSGRRVETQYF.

This clonotype was seen at least ten times. The chain employs TRBV12-5 and TRBJ2-5; TRBD1 matches 7 bases. The CDR3 spans 18 residues. Germline V gene sequence: CDR1 LGHNT, CDR2 FRNRAP. Unmatched junction bases numbered 16, after V lost 2 bases and J lost 4 bases. The CDR3 spells CASGLTPWTGPLVETQYF. CDR3 sequence (DNA): TGTGCTAGTGGTTTGACTCCATGGACAGGTCCACTCGTAGAGACCCAGTACTTC.

This clonotype was seen repeatedly, ten times or more. V is TRBV12-3 or TRBV12-4 and J is TRBJ1-5, with D hard to call. The CDR3 extends over 13 amino acids. V lost 1 base, J lost 6 bases, and 7 bases lay in between. This CDR3 is CASSLEAIQPQHF. The CDR3 region has the DNA TGTGCCAGCAGTTTAGAAGCGATTCAGCCCCAGCATTTT.

Ten or more counts support this clonotype. The chain is built from TRBV5-1 and TRBJ2-2; D is uncertain. CDR3 length: 14 residues. Germline values: CDR1 SGHRS, CDR2 YFSETQ. V was pared by 4 bases and J by 3 bases, with 10 bases between. The CDR3 protein is CASSQTQYTGELFF. CDR3 bases: TGCGCCAGCAGCCAAACACAGTACACCGGGGAGCTGTTTTTT.

This clonotype was recorded many times. CDR3 nucleotides: TGTGCCAGCAGCTCCTTAGGGCTAGGAAACACCATATATTTT. Amino acid sequence: CASSSLGLGNTIYF. The chain links TRBV7-2 to TRBJ1-3, with D uncertain. The CDR3 spans 14 residues. V lost 4 bases and J 4 bases, leaving 11 bases between the germline ends. Germline loops: CDR1 SGHTA, CDR2 FQGNSA. The full variable domain, rest sourced from reference TRBV7-2 and TRBJ1-3, is GAGVSQSPSNKVTEKGKDVELRCDPISGHTALYWYRQSLGQGLEFLIYFQGNSAPDKSGLPSDRFSAERTGGSVSTLTIQRTQQEDSAVYLCASSSLGLGNTIYFGEGSWLTVV.

This clonotype was recorded many times. This chain connects TRBV12-3 or TRBV12-4 to TRBJ2-7; D might be TRBD2 (5 bases). The CDR3 has 16 amino acids. The V and J ends lost 0 bases and 7 bases respectively, with 19 bases between them. The DNA for the CDR3 is TGTGCCAGCAGTTTAGCGCTAGGCAGTAAACGGGAAGAGCAGTACTTC. Protein sequence: CASSLALGSKREEQYF.

This clonotype was seen ten or more times. This chain connects TRBV12-3 or TRBV12-4 to TRBJ1-1, with 7 positions matching TRBD1. Unmatched junction bases numbered 7, after V lost 3 bases and J lost 6 bases. CDR3 length: 14 amino acids. CDR3: CASSFRGGRAEAFF. The CDR3 region has the DNA TGTGCCAGCAGTTTTCGAGGGGGCAGGGCTGAAGCTTTCTTT.

This clonotype was seen many times. This chain uses TRBV6-5 with TRBJ1-2; TRBD1 is a possible D gene (5 bases). Germline V gives CDR1 MNHEY, CDR2 SVGAGI. V was cut by 6 bases and J by 3 bases, with 8 bases left in between. The CDR3 has 12 amino acids. CDR3 protein: CASRQGDYGYTF. The CDR3 DNA reads TGTGCCAGCAGGCAGGGTGACTATGGCTACACCTTC.

This clonotype was seen ten or more times. The V gene is TRBV2, the J gene TRBJ2-7; D is unclear. The CDR3 runs 13 residues. Germline lookup yields CDR1 SNHLY and CDR2 FYNNEI. V dropped 2 bases and J dropped 3 bases, with 8 bases sitting between them. Written as DNA, the CDR3 is TGTGCCAGCAGTGAACTGGGATACTACGAGCAGTACTTC. Protein: CASSELGYYEQYF.

This clonotype was detected ten times or more. The rearrangement uses TRBV4-1 and TRBJ2-6; D is perhaps TRBD1 (5 bases). V was trimmed by 1 base and J by 3 bases, leaving 7 bases between them. Germline V gives CDR1 MGHRA, CDR2 YSYEKL. CDR3 size: 15 residues. The DNA for the CDR3 is TGCGCCAGCAGCCAAGGGGGCGGTGGGGCCAACGTCCTGACTTTC. Protein sequence: CASSQGGGGANVLTF.

This clonotype was counted at least ten times. For the CDR3, the DNA is TGTGCCAGCAGTTACCCGGGTGAAGCTTTCTTT. Its translation is CASSYPGEAFF. The V gene is TRBV6-5, the J gene TRBJ1-1; D not resolved. Trimming stripped 2 bases from V and 7 bases from J, with 5 bases between. Germline lookup yields CDR1 MNHEY and CDR2 SVGAGI. The CDR3 has 11 residues.

The chain carries TRBV18 and TRBJ1-1; D gene uncertain. This CDR3 comprises 15 residues. From germline, CDR1 is KGHSH and CDR2 LQKENI. The germline V and J ends were trimmed by 4 bases and 1 base, with 13 bases remaining between them. CDR3 coding DNA: TGTGCCAGCTCACGAGGAGCAGCGCGGAACACTGAAGCTTTCTTT. Translating gives CASSRGAARNTEAFF.

This sequence joins TRBV24-1 and TRBJ2-7; D not certain. Germline values: CDR1 KGHDR, CDR2 SFDVKD. This CDR3 has 13 residues. Trimming cost V 12 bases and J 3 bases, with 17 bases left between them. The chain's CDR3 is CASSASLGYEQYF. The CDR3, as DNA: TGTGCCTCTTCAGCTTCCCTGGGCTACGAGCAGTACTTC.

Many counts were recorded for this clonotype. CDR3 sequence: CASSFRGMNTEAFF. CDR3 DNA: TGTGCCAGCAGTTTCCGGGGGATGAACACTGAAGCTTTCTTT. The genes are TRBV28 and TRBJ1-1; D perhaps matches TRBD1 (5 bases). The V end was cut by 3 bases, the J end by 0 bases, with 8 bases between. The germline gives CDR1 MDHEN, CDR2 SYDVKM. This CDR3 is built from 14 residues.

There are a few counts of this clonotype. J is TRBJ2-7 and V is TRBV30; D not certain. The germline V gene has CDR1 GTSNPN and CDR2 SVGIG (reference sequence). The CDR3 has 13 residues. V dropped 0 bases and J dropped 7 bases, with 13 bases sitting between them. The CDR3 here is CAWSVMIFGEQYF. CDR3 DNA sequence: TGTGCCTGGAGTGTAATGATATTTGGGGAGCAGTACTTC. Filled out from reference TRBV30 and TRBJ2-7, the complete variable domain reads SQTIHQWPATLVQPVGSPLSLECTVEGTSNPNLYWYRQAAGRGLQLLFYSVGIGQISSEVPQNLSASRPQDRQFILSSKKLLLSDSGFYLCAWSVMIFGEQYFGPGTRLTVT.

This clonotype was seen repeatedly, ten times or more. This rearrangement joins TRBV10-3 to TRBJ2-7, with a possible D match to TRBD2 (6 bases). The CDR3 is 12 residues long. The germline gives CDR1 ENHRY, CDR2 SYGVKD. Trimming removed 8 bases from V and 4 bases from J, with 12 bases in between. The CDR3 loop reads CAISGTAYEQYF. Written as DNA, the CDR3 is TGTGCCATCTCAGGGACTGCGTACGAGCAGTACTTC.

This sequence joins TRBV9 and TRBJ2-7, with TRBD2 matching over 9 bases. The junction had 11 bases not matched to a gene; V was cut back by 0 bases and J by 4 bases. Germline loops: CDR1 SGDLS, CDR2 YYNGEE. This CDR3 region has 17 residues. The CDR3 sequence is CASSVAEQTSGPYEQYF. The CDR3 DNA reads TGTGCCAGCAGCGTAGCGGAGCAGACTAGCGGCCCGTACGAGCAGTACTTC.

This clonotype was counted ten times or more. The gene calls are TRBV28 and TRBJ1-6; 8 bases align to TRBD1. V was clipped by 1 base and J by 9 bases; unmatched bases: 8. The germline gives CDR1 MDHEN, CDR2 SYDVKM. The length of the CDR3 is 16 residues. The CDR3 is CASSLSMDRVSSPLHF. CDR3 DNA sequence: TGTGCCAGCAGTTTATCCATGGACAGGGTTAGTTCACCCCTCCACTTT.

This clonotype has a handful of counts. The gene calls are TRBV19 and TRBJ2-2, with D maybe TRBD1 (5 bases). V dropped 5 bases and J dropped 5 bases, with 15 bases sitting between them. CDR1 is LNHDA, CDR2 SQIVND, per germline (reference sequence). The CDR3 totals 15 residues. The CDR3 DNA sequence: TGTGCCAGTAGTCCCAGACAGAGAGTAACCGGGGAGCTGTTTTTT. Protein sequence: CASSPRQRVTGELFF. The variable domain in full, with the rest retrieved from reference TRBV19 and TRBJ2-2, is DGGITQSPKYLFRKEGQNVTLSCEQNLNHDAMYWYRQDPGQGLRLIYYSQIVNDFQKGDIAEGYSVSREKKESFPLTVTSAQKNPTAFYLCASSPRQRVTGELFFGEGSRLTVL.

This clonotype was counted ten times or more. CDR3 sequence: CSARDRGTDYGYTF. DNA of the CDR3: TGCAGTGCTAGAGATCGAGGGACCGACTATGGCTACACCTTC. V and J are TRBV20-1 and TRBJ1-2, with D possibly being TRBD1 (5 bases). V lost 0 bases, J lost 3 bases, and 11 bases lay in between. This CDR3 has 14 residues. Germline CDR1 reads DFQATT; CDR2 reads SNEGSKA (reference sequence).

The sample holds a few counts of this clonotype. This chain joins TRBV30 and TRBJ2-7, with a tentative D call TRBD2 (6 bases). The germline V gene has CDR1 GTSNPN and CDR2 SVGIG (reference sequence). This CDR3 contains 16 residues. Trimming removed 3 bases from V and 6 bases from J, with 24 bases in between. As DNA, the CDR3 is TGTGCCTGGAGACCCAGGCGGGTTCGGGGAGGTGGCGAGCAGTACTTC. Amino acid sequence: CAWRPRRVRGGGEQYF.